These 20 T cell receptor beta chains originate from one sample sequenced in a study of blood T cell repertoires in COVID-19. Profiling relied on immunoSEQ multiplex PCR, and the TCRdb table lists in-frame clones only, not all of them. Counted here are 100,000 to 150,000 clones, roughly four fifths occurring once; the ten biggest clones make up roughly 10%. The sequenced sample consisted of peripheral blood. These receptors all stem from a man aged 35-49 years with active or convalescent COVID-19.

V usage is TRBV5-5 and J usage is TRBJ1-5; TRBD1 is a possible D gene (5 bases). The CDR3 sequence is 15 residues long. CDR1 and CDR2 from the germline V gene are SGHKS and YYEKEE (reference sequence). Trimming cost V 1 base and J 2 bases, with 10 bases left between them. CDR3 in DNA: TGTGCCAGCAGCTTGTGGGGGGAAGGCAATCAGCCCCAGCATTTT. As protein: CASSLWGEGNQPQHF.

CDR3 sequence: CASSYDRGNQPQHF. CDR3 in DNA: TGTGCCAGCAGTTACGACAGGGGCAATCAGCCCCAGCATTTT. The chain is built from TRBV6-5 and TRBJ1-5; TRBD1 aligns across 7 bases. V dropped 2 bases and J dropped 2; count of bases not matched to a gene: 0. The CDR3 totals 14 residues. Germline V gives CDR1 MNHEY, CDR2 SVGAGI.

V and J are TRBV6-1 and TRBJ2-6; D unresolved. CDR3 length: 15 amino acids. CDR1 and CDR2 (germline): MNHNS, SASEGT. V was clipped by 0 bases and J by 2 bases, with 5 bases between them. CDR3 DNA sequence: TGTGCCAGCAGTGAAGCCCTCGCTGGGGCCAACGTCCTGACTTTC. It encodes CASSEALAGANVLTF.

CDR3 DNA: TGTGCCAGCAGCCCGGGAGACGGGTACGAGCAGTACTTC. Translating it yields CASSPGDGYEQYF. The V call is TRBV6-4, the J call TRBJ2-7; D might be TRBD2 (6 bases). Trimming took 6 bases from V and 4 from J, leaving 13 bases between them. Germline V lookup: CDR1 MRHNA, CDR2 SNTAGT. The CDR3 runs 13 residues.

The chain carries TRBV7-9 and TRBJ2-2; the match to TRBD2 covers 12 bases. Unmatched junction bases numbered 3, after V lost 5 bases and J lost 5 bases. The CDR3 sequence is 15 residues long. Germline V gene data show CDR1 as SEHNR and CDR2 as FQNEAQ (reference sequence). The DNA for the CDR3 is TGTGCCAGCAGCCCAGGACTAGCGGGAACCGGGGAGCTGTTTTTT. Its translation is CASSPGLAGTGELFF.

The count of this clone is one. This sequence joins TRBV7-2 and TRBJ1-2; TRBD1 matches 7 bases. This CDR3 spans 13 amino acids. Germline V gives CDR1 SGHTA, CDR2 FQGNSA. With V trimmed by 2 bases and J by 4 bases, 1 base remained unmatched. The CDR3 here is CASSLPGGYGYTF. DNA of the CDR3: TGTGCCAGCAGCTTACCAGGGGGCTATGGCTACACCTTC.

The chain is built from TRBV9 and TRBJ2-1, with TRBD1 as a possible D gene (6 bases). Germline lookup yields CDR1 SGDLS and CDR2 YYNGEE. V was trimmed by 0 bases and J by 8 bases, leaving 18 bases between them. CDR3 length: 16 amino acids. The CDR3 region has the DNA TGTGCCAGCAGCGTAGCGGTGCAGGGTGGGGGCGATGAGCAGTTCTTC. Protein product: CASSVAVQGGGDEQFF.

The J gene is TRBJ2-7, the V gene TRBV20-1, with TRBD2 identical over 12 bases. The ends lost 3 bases at V and 0 bases at J; junction bases unmatched: 15. The CDR3 is made up of 19 amino acids. Germline V gives CDR1 DFQATT, CDR2 SNEGSKA (reference sequence). The CDR3 bases are TGCAGTGCTAGTTACCAGACTAGCGGGGGACTAAAAATCTCCTACGAGCAGTACTTC. Translated: CSASYQTSGGLKISYEQYF.

The chain joins TRBV15 to TRBJ2-2, with D perhaps matching TRBD2 (6 bases). The V end lost 1 base, the J end lost 6 bases, and 6 bases lay between the germline ends. The CDR3 is made up of 13 amino acids. Per the germline V gene, CDR1 is LNHNV and CDR2 is YYDKDF (reference sequence). CDR3 sequence: CATSRGEAGELFF. In DNA, the CDR3 is TGTGCCACCAGCAGAGGGGAGGCCGGGGAGCTGTTTTTT.

The chain couples TRBV6-5 to TRBJ1-5; no reliable D call. Germline V gene sequence: CDR1 MNHEY, CDR2 SVGAGI. This CDR3 is 13 amino acids long. Deletions cut 11 bases from V and 4 bases from J, with 15 bases between. Here the CDR3 reads CAGRLDWNQPQHF. CDR3 bases: TGTGCCGGCCGTCTCGATTGGAATCAGCCCCAGCATTTT.

This clone was seen a few times. The chain has TRBV20-1 and TRBJ1-2; no reliable D call. The CDR3 is 10 amino acids. Germline assignment: CDR1 DFQATT and CDR2 SNEGSKA (reference sequence). The chain's CDR3 is CSTPWEGYTF. In nucleotides, the CDR3 is TGCAGCACACCTTGGGAGGGCTACACCTTC.

The table lists this clone with a few counts. The V and J genes are TRBV7-2 and TRBJ2-3; D ambiguous. The CDR3 runs 12 residues. V lost 5 bases, J lost 11 bases, and 14 bases lay in between. From germline, CDR1 is SGHTA and CDR2 FQGNSA. The CDR3 here is CASSAQEARQYF. The CDR3 nucleotides are TGTGCCAGCAGCGCTCAAGAGGCAAGGCAGTATTTT.

This clone was counted a single time. This chain connects TRBV5-1 to TRBJ2-7; 8 bases fit TRBD1. The CDR3 totals 14 residues. Per germline, CDR1 SGHRS and CDR2 YFSETQ. V was pared by 1 base and J by 5 bases, with 5 bases of the junction left unmatched. Written as DNA, the CDR3 is TGCGCCAGCAGCTTGACTGGGACAGGAGACGAGCAGTACTTC. The encoded protein is CASSLTGTGDEQYF.

The V and J genes are TRBV10-3 and TRBJ1-1; 7 bases align to TRBD1. The CDR3 runs 15 residues. The V gene end was trimmed by 4 bases and the J gene end by 2 bases; junction bases not matched to a gene: 7. Germline loops: CDR1 ENHRY, CDR2 SYGVKD. CDR3 coding DNA: TGTGCCATCAGTGGGATCGGACAGGCCAACACTGAAGCTTTCTTT. Encoded protein: CAISGIGQANTEAFF.

The V and J genes are TRBV21-1 and TRBJ2-3; the table calls TRBD2, which could not be checked here. TRBV21-1 is given as a pseudogene. CDR3 length: 16 residues. The CDR3 region is CASSKASDSSTDTQYF. CDR3 nucleotides: TGTGCCAGCAGCAAAGCCTCTGACTCTAGCACAGATACGCAGTATTTT.

CDR3 sequence (DNA): TGTGCCAGCAGGACGGACGGACTCTGGGGCACTGAAGCTTTCTTT. It is translated as CASRTDGLWGTEAFF. The V call is TRBV2, the J call TRBJ1-1, with D hard to call. Germline CDR1 is SNHLY and CDR2 is FYNNEI. The CDR3 is 15 amino acids. V was trimmed by 6 bases and J by 4 bases, leaving 18 bases between them.

The V and J genes are TRBV27 and TRBJ1-3, with TRBD1 matching 10 bases. CDR1 and CDR2 from the germline V gene are MNHEY and SMNVEV (reference sequence). The CDR3 consists of 14 residues. Unmatched junction bases numbered 3, after V lost 4 bases and J lost 6 bases. The CDR3 DNA follows: TGTGCCAGCAGTTCGGGACAGGGGCTAAACACCATATATTTT. As protein: CASSSGQGLNTIYF.

The rearrangement joins TRBV7-9 to TRBJ1-3; D unclear. CDR3 length equals 15 residues. Per germline, CDR1 SEHNR and CDR2 FQNEAQ (reference sequence). V lost 5 bases and J 2 bases, leaving 13 bases between the germline ends. The DNA of the CDR3 is TGTGCCAGCAGCCCTGGTCTAACGGCTGGAAACACCATATATTTT. It specifies CASSPGLTAGNTIYF.

This chain connects TRBV27 to TRBJ2-7, with 11 bases fitting TRBD2. Germline CDR1 MNHEY, CDR2 SMNVEV (reference sequence). Unmatched junction bases numbered 4, after V lost 8 bases and J lost 4 bases. This CDR3 contains 13 residues. The chain's CDR3 is CASCLAGGYEQYF. The CDR3 DNA reads TGTGCCAGCTGCCTAGCGGGGGGATACGAGCAGTACTTC.

The chain carries TRBV7-8 and TRBJ1-1; D ambiguous. Per germline, CDR1 SGHVS and CDR2 FQNEAQ. V was pared by 4 bases and J by 9 bases, with 18 bases between. The CDR3 contains 14 residues. The CDR3 reads CASSSYNDFAQAFF. As DNA, the CDR3 is TGTGCCAGCAGCTCCTACAACGACTTTGCGCAAGCTTTCTTT.